This passage covers 18 T cell receptor beta chains from one sample sequenced in a study of T-cell memory formation after mild COVID-19. TCRdb processed the 5' RACE reads anew with MiXCR; each CDR3 protein has one entry. Among hundreds of thousands of distinct CDR3 sequences listed, around 27% were seen once. The sequencing sample was made of PBMCs or a T cell subset sorted from them (not recorded which). The receptor source for this set is an adult woman who had mild COVID-19 (a few samples of this study predate the infection). Cell type and time point are not known.

This sequence joins TRBV18 and TRBJ1-1; D perhaps matches TRBD1 (6 bases). Trimming stripped 2 bases from V and 7 bases from J, with 11 bases between. The germline V gene encodes CDR1 KGHSH and CDR2 LQKENI. The CDR3 contains 13 residues. The CDR3 region has the DNA TGTGCCAGCTCACCAACGGACAGCCTTGAAGCTTTCTTT. Its protein product is CASSPTDSLEAFF. The variable domain in full, with the rest retrieved from reference TRBV18 and TRBJ1-1, is NAGVMQNPRHLVRRRGQEARLRCSPMKGHSHVYWYRQLPEEGLKFMVYLQKENIIDESGMPKERFSAEFPKEGPSILRIQQVVRGDSAAYFCASSPTDSLEAFFGQGTRLTVV.

The gene calls are TRBV18 and TRBJ2-1; D remains ambiguous. The CDR3 extends over 15 amino acids. The V gene's germline CDR1 is KGHSH and CDR2 LQKENI. The V end lost 2 bases, the J end lost 4 bases, and 12 bases lay between the germline ends. The CDR3 region has the DNA TGTGCCAGCTCACCAAAGGGAAGGAAATACAATGAGCAGTTCTTC. Translated: CASSPKGRKYNEQFF.

This clonotype was counted only a few times. The chain carries TRBV24-1 and TRBJ2-7, with D perhaps TRBD1 (6 bases). V dropped 4 bases and J dropped 5 bases, with 17 bases sitting between them. Germline assignment: CDR1 KGHDR and CDR2 SFDVKD. The CDR3 is 15 residues long. The CDR3 DNA follows: TGTGCCACCAGTGAACAGGGAAAGGGGCCGGACGAGCAGTACTTC. It encodes CATSEQGKGPDEQYF.

The chain is built from TRBV5-1 and TRBJ2-5; 10 bases match TRBD2. The V segment lost 1 base and the J segment 2 bases; nucleotides outside the gene matches: 2. The CDR3 totals 15 residues. Germline loops: CDR1 SGHRS, CDR2 YFSETQ. The CDR3 sequence: CASSLTSGMQETQYF. The CDR3, as DNA: TGCGCCAGCAGCTTGACTAGCGGGATGCAAGAGACCCAGTACTTC.

Ten or more counts support this clonotype. V gene TRBV5-1 combines with J gene TRBJ2-1; D perhaps matches TRBD2 (6 bases). V dropped 1 base and J dropped 1 base, with 12 bases sitting between them. CDR1 and CDR2 from the germline V gene are SGHRS and YFSETQ. The CDR3 has 16 residues. CDR3 loop: CASSLFSGGSYNEQFF. The CDR3 DNA is TGCGCCAGCAGCTTGTTTAGCGGAGGTTCCTACAATGAGCAGTTCTTC.

This chain uses TRBV25-1 with TRBJ2-5; D is unresolved. Germline CDR1 is MGHDK and CDR2 is SYGVNS. The CDR3 length is 14 residues. V was clipped by 3 bases and J by 1 base, with 9 bases between them. CDR3 loop: CASSDHTRQETQYF. CDR3 coding DNA: TGTGCCAGCAGTGACCACACTCGCCAAGAGACCCAGTACTTC.

This chain uses TRBV18 with TRBJ1-1, with D possibly TRBD1 on 6 matching bases. The V end was cut by 5 bases, the J end by 0 bases, with 19 bases between. The germline CDR1 and CDR2 sequences are KGHSH and LQKENI. The CDR3 is 17 amino acids. This CDR3 reads CASSTLRTASMNTEAFF. The CDR3 DNA follows: TGTGCCAGCTCAACCCTACGGACAGCTAGCATGAACACTGAAGCTTTCTTT.

This clonotype was counted many times. J is TRBJ1-5 and V is TRBV7-8; D gene uncertain. Deletions cut 3 bases from V and 6 bases from J, with 18 bases between. The CDR3 length is 16 residues. Germline V gene sequence: CDR1 SGHVS, CDR2 FQNEAQ. The CDR3 coding sequence is TGTGCCAGCAGCTTCGAGCCAGAAGTTAAAGGTCAGCCCCAGCATTTT. The encoded protein is CASSFEPEVKGQPQHF.

This clonotype was counted between two and nine times. The chain links TRBV5-1 to TRBJ2-5; unclear D gene. V was shortened by 5 bases and J by 2 bases, with 10 bases between the two germline ends. This CDR3 contains 13 residues. The germline V gene encodes CDR1 SGHRS and CDR2 YFSETQ. The DNA of the CDR3 is TGCGCCAGCAGTCAGGTTGCGCAAGAGACCCAGTACTTC. Protein product: CASSQVAQETQYF.

The chain recombines TRBV7-2 with TRBJ2-2; no definite D call. The CDR3 consists of 15 residues. CDR1 SGHTA and CDR2 FQGNSA come from the germline V gene. V was pared by 5 bases and J by 1 base, with 11 bases between. CDR3 protein: CASSPPSMNTGELFF. Here the CDR3 DNA reads TGTGCCAGCAGCCCCCCAAGCATGAACACCGGGGAGCTGTTTTTT.

This clonotype was counted a few times. The chain recombines TRBV12-3 or TRBV12-4 with TRBJ2-1; no definite D call. This CDR3 is built from 18 residues. With 5 bases removed from V and 6 bases from J, the gap between germline ends came to 26 bases. CDR3 DNA: TGTGCCAGCAGTCTCGGTGGTACTCCAGGTGGGTCCCTCAATGAGCAGTTCTTC. Residues: CASSLGGTPGGSLNEQFF.

The rearrangement joins TRBV7-6 to TRBJ2-1, with unresolved D. CDR1 and CDR2 (germline): SGHVS, FNYEAQ. The V gene lost 0 bases and the J gene lost 0 bases, with 9 bases spanning the gap. The length of the CDR3 is 16 residues. The chain's CDR3 is CASSLAARSSYNEQFF. The CDR3, as DNA: TGTGCCAGCAGCTTAGCGGCGAGGAGCTCCTACAATGAGCAGTTCTTC. The variable domain in full, with the rest retrieved from reference TRBV7-6 and TRBJ2-1, is GAGVSQSPRYKVTKRGQDVALRCDPISGHVSLYWYRQALGQGPEFLTYFNYEAQQDKSGLPNDRFSAERPEGSISTLTIQRTEQRDSAMYRCASSLAARSSYNEQFFGPGTRLTVL.

The count of this clonotype is one. The chain recombines TRBV29-1 with TRBJ1-5, with D unclear. Trimming took 8 bases from V and 0 from J, leaving 14 bases between them. The germline CDR1 and CDR2 sequences are SQVTM and ANQGSEA. The CDR3 runs to 14 residues. For the CDR3, the DNA is TGCAGCCCCGAAGGCGGGTATAGCAATCAGCCCCAGCATTTT. Amino acid sequence: CSPEGGYSNQPQHF.

This clonotype was picked up a small number of times. J is TRBJ2-1 and V is TRBV6-5, with D perhaps TRBD1 (6 bases). The ends were cut back, 0 bases at V and 7 bases at J, with 10 bases in the middle. CDR3 length equals 14 residues. Germline assignment: CDR1 MNHEY and CDR2 SVGAGI. The CDR3 reads CASSYSPRGNEQFF. The CDR3 DNA reads as TGTGCCAGCAGTTACTCCCCCAGGGGAAATGAGCAGTTCTTC.

This rearrangement joins TRBV14 to TRBJ2-1, with 10 bases lining up with TRBD2. With 6 bases clipped from V and 4 bases from J, the junction kept 3 bases outside the gene matches. Germline loops: CDR1 SGHDN, CDR2 FVKESK. This CDR3 is built from 14 residues. The DNA of the CDR3 is TGTGCCAGCAGACTAGCGGGACCTTACAATGAGCAGTTCTTC. Protein product: CASRLAGPYNEQFF.

This clonotype was seen a few times. The chain combines TRBV12-3 or TRBV12-4 with TRBJ1-1; 7 bases map to TRBD1. This CDR3 contains 14 residues. V was pared by 7 bases and J by 0 bases, with 5 bases of the junction left unmatched. CDR3 amino acids: CASKPTGMNTEAFF. In DNA form, the CDR3 reads TGTGCCAGCAAACCGACAGGGATGAACACTGAAGCTTTCTTT.

This clonotype was seen only a few times. The rearrangement joins TRBV12-3 or TRBV12-4 to TRBJ1-1, with 7 bases identical to TRBD1. There are 12 residues in the CDR3. V trimming: 4 bases; J trimming: 11 bases; junction bases outside the gene matches: 7. The CDR3 is CASSSVQGTAFF. The CDR3 nucleotides read TGTGCCAGCAGTTCGGTACAGGGGACGGCTTTCTTT.

This clonotype was detected a few times. CDR3 amino acids: CASSPLGRVEQYF. CDR3 bases: TGTGCCAGCAGCCCGTTGGGTCGCGTCGAGCAGTACTTC. This chain uses TRBV9 with TRBJ2-7; D gene uncertain. Germline CDR1 and CDR2: SGDLS and YYNGEE. This CDR3 has 13 residues. V was cut by 4 bases and J by 6 bases, with 14 bases left in between. Full variable domain (remainder filled in from reference TRBV9 and TRBJ2-7): DSGVTQTPKHLITATGQRVTLRCSPRSGDLSVYWYQQSLDQGLQFLIQYYNGEERAKGNILERFSAQQFPDLHSELNLSSLELGDSALYFCASSPLGRVEQYFGPGTRLTVT.